This TCR beta chain came from a study of neurological immune-mediated disorders. As for time point: longitudinal time-point 1 (baseline). This clonotype came up many times. Whenever a sequencing run was performed, it yielded over 190 million TCR-beta sequences from 15-18 subjects. Using its own MiXCR run on the 5' RACE reads, TCRdb lists one record per CDR3 protein. The data hold 71,000 or so distinct CDR3 sequences, with roughly 13% observed a single time. Sample: PBMCs. The TCR comes from a female donor with HTLV-1-associated myelopathy (HAM/TSP).

The CDR3 is CASSLALREKETQYF. CDR3 DNA: TGTGCCAGCAGCTTAGCGCTACGGGAGAAAGAGACCCAGTACTTC. The chain has TRBV7-9 and TRBJ2-5; D is perhaps TRBD2 (6 bases). The germline V gene encodes CDR1 SEHNR and CDR2 FQNEAQ (reference sequence). The CDR3 is 15 residues long. Trimming pared 0 bases from V and 3 bases from J, leaving 11 bases between.